This TCR beta chain comes out of a study of radiotherapy plus CTLA-4 blockade in lung cancer. Across the whole study: Across the patients, objective responses occurred in about 19%, and disease control in 31%.

Patients with chemo-refractory metastatic non-small-cell lung cancer received focal radiation plus CTLA-4 blockade with ipilimumab. Germline V gene lookup returns CDR1 SGHNT and CDR2 YYREEE (reference sequence). The CDR3 spans 14 residues. Trimming took 4 bases from V and 4 from J, leaving 13 bases between them. Clones were sequenced by immunoSEQ multiplex PCR, and TCRdb holds only the in-frame ones, with some missing. The data contain about 73,000 clones, 80% to 90% of them singletons. General study results and limits: Reports state that early shifts in blood T cell clones, with interferon-beta, best predicted response. TCR clones from tumors expanded in blood after radiotherapy plus ipilimumab.

In the case of this clone: Its antigen is unidentified.

The source was peripheral blood, collected from a patient treated with radiotherapy plus ipilimumab. The rearrangement joins TRBV5-4 to TRBJ2-3; a weak D match, TRBD1 (5 bases). The TCR originated in a human donor with non-small cell lung cancer that progressed on radiotherapy plus ipilimumab. CDR3 sequence (DNA): TGTGCCAGCAGCCGGACATTCGCAGCAGATACGCAGTATTTT. It yields the protein CASSRTFAADTQYF.